This T cell receptor (beta chain) was sequenced during a study of OX40 agonist ivuxolimab in advanced cancers. On this clone: Its antigen remains unknown.

People who had autoimmune disease history or systemic immunosuppression were excluded. Peripheral blood came from all dose cohorts at three timepoints. Study findings and constraints: Expanded clones were, on average, more numerous among CD8+ T cells than CD4+.

Measured with immunoSEQ multiplex PCR; TCRdb has only the in-frame clones, and not every one. This table holds approximately 81,000 clones, roughly 80% found once. The source was CD4+ or CD8+ T cells sorted from blood, collected in a trial of the OX40 agonist ivuxolimab. The sequence came from an adult with an advanced solid tumor such as melanoma, head and neck, liver or kidney cancer.

CDR3 DNA sequence: TGCGCCAGCAGCTTGCCCGGGTCGGGGATCTGGTTCTTC. This gives the protein CASSLPGSGIWFF. V gene TRBV5-1 combines with J gene TRBJ2-1; a possible D gene is TRBD2 (5 bases). Trimming removed 1 base from V and 15 bases from J, with 17 bases in between. Per germline, CDR1 SGHRS and CDR2 YFSETQ. There are 13 residues in the CDR3. Based on the CDR3 plus reference TRBV5-1 and TRBJ2-1, the full variable domain is KAGVTQTPRYLIKTRGQQVTLSCSPISGHRSVSWYQQTPGQGLQFLFEYFSETQRNKGNFPGRFSGRQFSNSRSEMNVSTLELGDSALYLCASSLPGSGIWFFGPGTRLTVL.